These 5 T cell receptor beta chains originate from one sample sequenced in a study of blood T cells in healthy people across ages. A second PCR, run for about 6 to 12 cycles, used a sample-barcoded 5' primer plus a J-beta primer mix. From the 5' RACE reads, TCRdb called clonotypes with MiXCR, one entry per CDR3 protein. The table includes roughly 2 million distinct CDR3 sequences, roughly 50% detected once. The sequencing sample was made of blood. Every receptor here comes from a woman aged 40 to 50 in good health.

The chain couples TRBV4-1 to TRBJ1-2; D is unclear. This CDR3 is built from 13 residues. The germline CDR1 and CDR2 sequences are MGHRA and YSYEKL. Trimming stripped 2 bases from V and 7 bases from J, with 11 bases between. The CDR3: CASSQLSGSGYTF. Here the CDR3 DNA reads TGCGCCAGCAGCCAATTGTCGGGAAGTGGCTACACCTTC.

The chain links TRBV7-9 to TRBJ1-2, with 9 bases aligning to TRBD1. This CDR3 is 14 amino acids long. Germline assignment: CDR1 SEHNR and CDR2 FQNEAQ (reference sequence). V gave up 1 base and J gave up 9 bases; unmatched junction bases: 6. CDR3 DNA: TGTGCCAGCAGCTTAGATCTGGGACAGGGAAGCTACACCTTC. The encoded protein is CASSLDLGQGSYTF.

The chain carries TRBV5-6 and TRBJ2-5; D possibly corresponds to TRBD1 (5 bases). Germline CDR1 and CDR2: SGHDT and YYEEEE. The CDR3 runs to 17 residues. V was cut by 0 bases and J by 2 bases, with 17 bases left in between. The chain's CDR3 is CASSLGVRAETQETQYF. In nucleotides, the CDR3 is TGTGCCAGCAGCTTGGGGGTCAGGGCAGAGACACAAGAGACCCAGTACTTC.

The chain is built from TRBV9 and TRBJ2-7, with 9 bases identical to TRBD1. The CDR3 is made up of 16 amino acids. V dropped 0 bases and J dropped 5; count of bases not matched to a gene: 9. CDR1 and CDR2 (germline): SGDLS, YYNGEE. CDR3 bases: TGTGCCAGCAGCGTAGAGTTACAGGGGGCGAAGAACGAGCAGTACTTC. As protein: CASSVELQGAKNEQYF.

This sequence joins TRBV7-9 and TRBJ1-2, with D unresolved. CDR1 SEHNR and CDR2 FQNEAQ come from the germline V gene (reference sequence). Trimming took off 1 base at V and 3 bases at J, with 27 bases between the two ends. The CDR3 runs 20 residues. This CDR3 reads CASSLVLERGSTSRYYGYTF. The CDR3, as DNA: TGTGCCAGCAGCTTAGTCTTGGAGAGAGGGTCAACCTCAAGATACTATGGCTACACCTTC.